These 13 T cell receptor beta chains came from one sample sequenced in a study of STAT5B mutations in CD4+ large granular lymphocyte leukemia. TCRdb's copy holds only in-frame clones and misses some; the assay was immunoSEQ multiplex PCR. This sample has 20,000 or so clones, with approximately 88% found just once. The sequenced material came from CD4+ T cells from blood buffy coats. All receptors come from a human donor in good health.

The rearrangement links TRBV10-2 to TRBJ1-1; D is ambiguous. The CDR3 length is 15 residues. V shed 6 bases and J shed 4 bases, with 18 bases lying between them. The germline CDR1 and CDR2 sequences are WSHSY and SAAADI. This CDR3 reads CASRDAPGWSTEAFF. The DNA of the CDR3 is TGCGCCAGCAGGGACGCCCCGGGTTGGAGCACTGAAGCTTTCTTT.

The chain links TRBV5-4 to TRBJ2-7; 7 positions agree with TRBD1. CDR1 is SGHNT, CDR2 YYREEE, per germline (reference sequence). The junction had 15 bases not matched to a gene; V was cut back by 5 bases and J by 4 bases. This CDR3 spans 16 amino acids. CDR3 in DNA: TGTGCCAGCAGTTCACCCTTACAGGGGAAGGGATACGAGCAGTACTTC. Amino acid sequence: CASSSPLQGKGYEQYF.

For the CDR3, the DNA is TGTGCCAGCAGCCCGTGGACTAGCGGGAGTGTGGATGAGCAGTTCTTC. This translates into CASSPWTSGSVDEQFF. The V call is TRBV4-2, the J call TRBJ2-1; 13 bases match TRBD2. Germline V gene lookup returns CDR1 LGHNA and CDR2 YNFKEQ. The junction had 8 bases not matched to a gene; V was cut back by 4 bases and J by 8 bases. CDR3 size: 16 residues.

This chain joins TRBV4-2 and TRBJ1-2; unclear D gene. V lost 3 bases, J lost 0 bases, and 8 bases lay in between. The CDR3 runs to 14 residues. Per the germline V gene, CDR1 is LGHNA and CDR2 is YNFKEQ. CDR3 sequence (DNA): TGTGCCAGCAGCCAGCCCGTCTCTAACTATGGCTACACCTTC. It is translated as CASSQPVSNYGYTF.

The chain recombines TRBV6-1 with TRBJ2-7; 8 bases fit TRBD1. After removal of 7 bases from V and 2 bases from J, the junction contained 7 bases not matched to a gene. The germline gives CDR1 MNHNS, CDR2 SASEGT. This CDR3 spans 14 amino acids. CDR3 bases: TGTGCCAGCAACCGACAGGGGAACGCCTACGAGCAGTACTTC. This translates into CASNRQGNAYEQYF.

The chain combines TRBV10-3 with TRBJ1-5, with 10 bases matching TRBD1. Unmatched junction bases numbered 4, after V lost 10 bases and J lost 1 base. The germline gives CDR1 ENHRY, CDR2 SYGVKD. The CDR3 length is 14 residues. CDR3 nucleotides: TGTGCCACAAAGGACAGGGGGAGCAATCAGCCCCAGCATTTT. Protein product: CATKDRGSNQPQHF.

The chain couples TRBV19 to TRBJ1-2, with D maybe TRBD1 (5 bases). The CDR3 runs to 14 residues. Trimming shortened V by 4 bases and J by 2 bases, and 11 bases separated the two germline ends. Looked up from germline, CDR1 is LNHDA and CDR2 is SQIVND (reference sequence). The CDR3 DNA sequence: TGTGCCAGTAGTAGGGGACTGATAAACTATGGCTACACCTTC. This encodes CASSRGLINYGYTF.

The chain links TRBV10-3 to TRBJ1-1; tentative D call: TRBD1 (5 bases). Per the germline V gene, CDR1 is ENHRY and CDR2 is SYGVKD. The length of the CDR3 is 15 residues. V shed 11 bases and J shed 0 bases, with 19 bases lying between them. CDR3 sequence reads: CAGRAKRGVNTEAFF. The DNA of the CDR3 is TGTGCCGGTAGGGCTAAAAGGGGAGTGAACACTGAAGCTTTCTTT.

V gene TRBV15 combines with J gene TRBJ1-5; D is perhaps TRBD1 (6 bases). Trimming took off 4 bases at V and 3 bases at J, with 13 bases between the two ends. The CDR3 is 15 residues long. Germline V gene data show CDR1 as LNHNV and CDR2 as YYDKDF (reference sequence). CDR3 DNA: TGTGCCACCAGCACGACACAGGGATTCAATCAGCCCCAGCATTTT. It specifies CATSTTQGFNQPQHF.

This sequence joins TRBV10-1 and TRBJ2-1; tentative D call: TRBD2 (6 bases). V lost 1 base to trimming and J lost 10 bases, with 11 bases between them. CDR1 and CDR2 (germline): WNHNN, SYGVQD (reference sequence). The CDR3 has 13 residues. CDR3 sequence: CASSEFFGLEQFF. The CDR3, as DNA: TGCGCCAGCAGTGAGTTCTTTGGACTAGAGCAGTTCTTC.

This chain links TRBV4-1 with TRBJ2-1, with D possibly TRBD2 on 5 matching bases. In germline, CDR1 is MGHRA, CDR2 YSYEKL. The CDR3 covers 12 residues. The V end lost 4 bases, the J end lost 10 bases, and 11 bases lay between the germline ends. This chain's CDR3 is CASSLSAREQFF. CDR3 sequence (DNA): TGCGCCAGCAGCCTTAGCGCTAGGGAGCAGTTCTTC.

The chain links TRBV6-5 to TRBJ1-2; the D gene is possibly TRBD1 (6 bases). Germline V gene data show CDR1 as MNHEY and CDR2 as SVGAGI. Trimming stripped 10 bases from V and 4 bases from J, with 10 bases between. The CDR3 has 11 amino acids. DNA of the CDR3: TGTGCCACCCAGGGGAGCTATGGCTACACCTTC. This encodes CATQGSYGYTF.

V gene TRBV2 combines with J gene TRBJ2-2; D call uncertain. This CDR3 region has 14 residues. Trimming stripped 6 bases from V and 0 bases from J, with 8 bases between. Germline-derived CDR1 and CDR2 are SNHLY and FYNNEI. CDR3 sequence (DNA): TGTGCCAGCAGGGGTCACGCGAACACCGGGGAGCTGTTTTTT. It specifies CASRGHANTGELFF.